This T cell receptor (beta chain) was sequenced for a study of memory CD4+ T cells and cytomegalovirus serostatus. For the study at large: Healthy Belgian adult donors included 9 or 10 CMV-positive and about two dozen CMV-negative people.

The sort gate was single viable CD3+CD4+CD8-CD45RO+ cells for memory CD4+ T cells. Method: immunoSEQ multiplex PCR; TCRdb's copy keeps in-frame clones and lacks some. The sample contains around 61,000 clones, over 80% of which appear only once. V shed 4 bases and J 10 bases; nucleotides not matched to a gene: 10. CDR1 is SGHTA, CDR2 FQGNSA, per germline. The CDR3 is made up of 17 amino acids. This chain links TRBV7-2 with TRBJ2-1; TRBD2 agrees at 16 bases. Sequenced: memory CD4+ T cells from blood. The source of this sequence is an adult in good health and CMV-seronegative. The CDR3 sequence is CASSSPGTSGGDGEQFF. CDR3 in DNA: TGTGCCAGCAGCTCACCTGGGACTAGCGGGGGGGATGGCGAGCAGTTCTTC.